A single T cell receptor (beta chain) is shown here with its context. Its antigen remains unidentified. Germline and junction disagree at one end, which may indicate a read error. The sample comes from a study of T cell responses to AZD1222 COVID-19 vaccine listed by TCRdb under 2021. With regard to the full study: A total of just over 230 trial participants underwent TCR sequencing, of whom some 210 received two doses of AZD1222 and some 26 received two doses of the MenACWY control vaccine. Trial participants were enrolled by age into 18-55, 56-69 and 70-plus year subgroups, with 148, 28 and 57 TCR-sequenced participants respectively. On the study overall, not on this receptor specifically: Most participants were white British and females outnumbered males, and the authors suggested that clonal diversity may have been underestimated. After two AZD1222 doses, spike-specific TCR breadth and depth were significantly higher than at day 0 and than in MenACWY recipients. The 56-69-year group was small, and its depth increase did not reach significance, likely because of low power. Conclusions about previously exposed vaccinees are limited, since just a handful of AZD1222 recipients were seropositive for SARS-CoV-2 at baseline. Because no samples from the day 14 peak response were available, repertoires could be characterized only after the peak T cell response. Epitopes outside the regions mutated in the B.1.351 and B.1.1.7 variants were reportedly recognized by nearly half of the unique spike-specific TCRs. Vaccine-associated CD4 TCRs spanned the whole spike protein, with dominant responses in regions 160-218 and 743-854.

The CDR3 regions of human TCRbeta chains were analyzed by immunosequencing. The published analysis was carried out like this. TCRs in the repertoires were compared against a reference library of SARS-CoV-2-specific TCRs that had been generated with the MIRA antigen-specificity platform. Breadth was defined as the fraction of unique TCRs that were SARS-CoV-2-associated. Depth was defined as the fraction of total T cells that were SARS-CoV-2-associated. Using the MIRA data, every spike-specific TCR was mapped to the spike region that the TCR reacted to and assigned to either a CD4 or a CD8 class. Log10-transformed breadth and depth values were compared by one-way ANOVA with Sidak's multiple comparisons tests. The table comes from immuneACCESS by way of TCRdb, which keeps in-frame sequences with V and J called. Part of the clones is missing from these tables; in studies checked, under half for an unresolved V gene and the rest for unknown reasons. V, J and clone size are taken as reported in that table, and D and trimming were inferred from the DNA itself. Present in this sample are roughly 180,000 clones, roughly 94% of which were seen just once. The ten largest clones take up around 1.6% of the sample.

The sample's time point label, decoded: about 28 days (+/-7) after the second vaccine dose. AZD1222 recipients whose second dose came at about 4 weeks and those whose second dose came at about 12 weeks were combined into one group, since spike-specific TCR depth and breadth did not differ between the two schedules. Vaccinee samples came from UK trials COV001 and COV002, including a single-blind randomized controlled phase 2/3 trial of AZD1222 (ChAdOx1 nCoV-19) in healthy adults. Trial participant PBMC samples were collected at day 0 and day 28 after the second dose for TCRbeta chain sequencing. The CDR3 covers 12 residues, taking in both the cysteine and the phenylalanine. Just CDR3 DNA is preserved here, 36 bases in frame from base 1. The germline V gene (reference sequence) specifies LNHNV as CDR1 and YYDKDF as CDR2.

This TCR was recovered from an adult who received the AZD1222 COVID-19 vaccine. This chain is built from TRBV15 and TRBJ2-4, with 8 bases matching TRBD1. The input for sequencing was peripheral blood, taken 28 days after the second AZD1222 dose. The CDR3 region has the sequence CATSRDTGGLVF. The DNA is as follows: TGTGCCACCAGCAGAGATACAGGGGGATTGGTCTTC.